This section outlines one T cell receptor (beta chain) sequence together with its context. The data derive from a study of control samples from healthy donors and cancer patients. Sequencing was performed with immunoSEQ multiplex PCR; in TCRdb, only in-frame clones are kept and a portion is missing. The sample lists 200,000 to 250,000 clones; roughly 94% were seen once. Trimming removed 4 bases from V and 2 bases from J; junction bases left unmatched: 2. The CDR3 loop spans 14 amino acids. The germline gives CDR1 SGHRS, CDR2 YFSETQ. The TCR was taken from a man in his fifties or sixties in good health. Sequenced: blood. This rearrangement joins TRBV5-1 to TRBJ2-7, with TRBD2 matching 11 bases. This CDR3 is CASSELAGAYEQYF. For the CDR3, the DNA is TGCGCCAGCAGCGAACTAGCGGGGGCCTACGAGCAGTACTTC.